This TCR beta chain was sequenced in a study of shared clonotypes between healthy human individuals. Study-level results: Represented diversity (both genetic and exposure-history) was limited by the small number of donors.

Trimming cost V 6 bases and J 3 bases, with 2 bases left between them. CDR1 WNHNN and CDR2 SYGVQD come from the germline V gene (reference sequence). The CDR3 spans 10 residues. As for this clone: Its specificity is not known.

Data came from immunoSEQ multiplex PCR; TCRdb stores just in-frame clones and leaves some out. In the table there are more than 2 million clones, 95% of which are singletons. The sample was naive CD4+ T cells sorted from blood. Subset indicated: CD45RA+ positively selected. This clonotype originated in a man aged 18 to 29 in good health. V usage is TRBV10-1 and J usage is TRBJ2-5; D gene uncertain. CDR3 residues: CASSEETQYF. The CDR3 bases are TGCGCCAGCAGCGAAGAGACCCAGTACTTC.